The T cell receptor (beta chain) described here comes from a study of T cell changes during pregnancy in multiple sclerosis. With 0 bases clipped from V and 2 bases from J, the junction kept 1 base outside the gene matches. CDR3 length: 14 amino acids. Germline-derived CDR1 and CDR2 are MNHEY and SMNVEV (reference sequence). TCRdb keeps only in-frame clones here, not all; method: immunoSEQ multiplex PCR. This table holds fewer than 80,000 clones, roughly nine tenths found once. This clonotype was sampled from a female donor in good health, enrolled as a control in a pregnancy study. The chain links TRBV27 to TRBJ2-7; the match to TRBD2 covers 7 bases. The material was peripheral blood, obtained in the first trimester of pregnancy. The CDR3 here is CASSLSGRAYEQYF. The CDR3 nucleotides are TGTGCCAGCAGTTTATCGGGGAGGGCCTACGAGCAGTACTTC.